This T cell receptor beta chain is from a study of graft-versus-host responses after intestinal transplantation. Study at large: Induction using anti-thymocyte globulin, followed by tacrolimus and steroids for roughly 3 years, was given to all recipients.

CDR3 length: 19 amino acids. From germline, CDR1 is MDHEN and CDR2 SYDVKM. The J segment lost 0 bases and the V segment lost 5 bases, leaving 15 bases of the junction unmatched. Regarding the study as a whole: Some patients had graft-donor T cell macrochimerism. In their allografts, the ratios of graft-versus-host to host-versus-graft T cell clones were high.

The protocol was immunoSEQ multiplex PCR, while the TCRdb copy is restricted to in-frame clones and leaves out a portion. The sample carries approximately 99,000 clones, 90% to 95% recorded once. Turning to this clone: No antigen is known for it.

The receptor was isolated from a human donor who was the organ donor for an intestinal transplant. The sample here was unstimulated CD4+ T cells sorted from spleen or lymph node cells, taken before transplant. The chain links TRBV28 to TRBJ2-7; 11 bases are shared with TRBD2. The CDR3 sequence is CASSRWGLAGGRSSYEQYF. The CDR3 nucleotides are TGTGCCAGCAGTCGATGGGGGCTAGCGGGGGGCCGATCCTCCTACGAGCAGTACTTC.